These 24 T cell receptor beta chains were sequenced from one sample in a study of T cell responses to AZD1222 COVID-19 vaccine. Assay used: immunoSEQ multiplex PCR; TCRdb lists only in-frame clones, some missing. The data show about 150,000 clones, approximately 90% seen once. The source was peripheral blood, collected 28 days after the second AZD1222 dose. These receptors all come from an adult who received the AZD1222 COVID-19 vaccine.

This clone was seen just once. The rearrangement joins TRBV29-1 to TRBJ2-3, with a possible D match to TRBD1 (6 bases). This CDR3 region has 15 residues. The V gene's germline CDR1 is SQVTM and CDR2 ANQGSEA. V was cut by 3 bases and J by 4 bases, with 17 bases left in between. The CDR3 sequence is CSVEGVRGFADTQYF. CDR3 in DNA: TGCAGCGTTGAGGGTGTGAGGGGGTTCGCAGATACGCAGTATTTT.

The CDR3 is CASSVGLGWEDTEAFF. DNA of the CDR3: TGTGCCAGCAGCGTAGGTCTAGGGTGGGAGGACACTGAAGCTTTCTTT. This chain joins TRBV9 and TRBJ1-1; unclear D gene. Per germline, CDR1 SGDLS and CDR2 YYNGEE. The CDR3 is made up of 16 amino acids. V was cut by 0 bases and J by 3 bases, with 15 bases left in between.

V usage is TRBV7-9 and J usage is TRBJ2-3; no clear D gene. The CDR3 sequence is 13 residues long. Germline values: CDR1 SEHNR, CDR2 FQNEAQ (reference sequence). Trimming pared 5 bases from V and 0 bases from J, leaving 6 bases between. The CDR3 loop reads CASSPTSTDTQYF. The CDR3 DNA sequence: TGTGCCAGCAGCCCAACTAGCACAGATACGCAGTATTTT.

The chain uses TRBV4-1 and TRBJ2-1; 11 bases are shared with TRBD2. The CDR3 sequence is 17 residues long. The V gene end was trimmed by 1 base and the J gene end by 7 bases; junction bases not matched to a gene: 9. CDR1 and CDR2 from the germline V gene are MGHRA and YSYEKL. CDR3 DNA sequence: TGCGCCAGCAGCCAAGTTATTAGCGGGAGGGCCGGGAATGAGCAGTTCTTC. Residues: CASSQVISGRAGNEQFF.

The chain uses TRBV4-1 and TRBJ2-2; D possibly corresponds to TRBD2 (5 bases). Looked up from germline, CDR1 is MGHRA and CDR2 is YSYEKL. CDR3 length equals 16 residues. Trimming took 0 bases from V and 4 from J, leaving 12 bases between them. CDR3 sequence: CASSQDLARSTGELFF. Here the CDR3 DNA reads TGCGCCAGCAGCCAAGATCTAGCCCGGAGCACCGGGGAGCTGTTTTTT.

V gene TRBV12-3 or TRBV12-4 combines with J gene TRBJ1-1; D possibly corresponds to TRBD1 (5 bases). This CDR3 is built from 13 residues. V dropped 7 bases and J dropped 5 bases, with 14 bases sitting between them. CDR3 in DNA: TGTGCCAGCACGCAGGGTGAGTTAACTGAAGCTTTCTTT. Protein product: CASTQGELTEAFF.

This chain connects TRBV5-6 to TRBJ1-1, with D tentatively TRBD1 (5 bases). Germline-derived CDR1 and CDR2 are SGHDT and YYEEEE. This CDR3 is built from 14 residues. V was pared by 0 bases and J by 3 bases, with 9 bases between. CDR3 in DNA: TGTGCCAGCAGCTTGGGCGGGGGTCACACTGAAGCTTTCTTT. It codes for CASSLGGGHTEAFF.

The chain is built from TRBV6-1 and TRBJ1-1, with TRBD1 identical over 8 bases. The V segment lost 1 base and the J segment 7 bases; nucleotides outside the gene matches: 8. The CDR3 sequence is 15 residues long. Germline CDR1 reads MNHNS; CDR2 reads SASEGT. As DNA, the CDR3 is TGTGCCAGCAGTGAAGAATGGGGACAGGATTATGAAGCTTTCTTT. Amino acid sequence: CASSEEWGQDYEAFF.

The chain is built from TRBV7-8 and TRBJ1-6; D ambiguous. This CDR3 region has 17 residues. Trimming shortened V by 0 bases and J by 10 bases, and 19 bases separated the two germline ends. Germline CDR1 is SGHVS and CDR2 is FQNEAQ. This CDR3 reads CASSLAGSLARSSPLHF. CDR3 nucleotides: TGTGCCAGCAGCTTAGCGGGGAGTCTAGCCAGGAGCTCACCCCTCCACTTT.

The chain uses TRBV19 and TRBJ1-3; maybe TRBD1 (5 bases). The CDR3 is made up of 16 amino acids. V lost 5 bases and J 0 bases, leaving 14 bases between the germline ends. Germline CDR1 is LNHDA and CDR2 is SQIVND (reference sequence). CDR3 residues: CASSADSPISGNTIYF. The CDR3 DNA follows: TGTGCCAGTAGTGCCGACAGCCCGATCTCTGGAAACACCATATATTTT.

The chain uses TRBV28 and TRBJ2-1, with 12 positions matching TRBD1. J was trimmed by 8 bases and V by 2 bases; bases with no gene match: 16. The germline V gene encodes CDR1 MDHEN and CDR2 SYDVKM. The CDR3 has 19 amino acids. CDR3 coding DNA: TGTGCCAGCAGTTTAGTCCCGGGACAGGGGGCGGGTTTATCCTATGAGCAGTTCTTC. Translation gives CASSLVPGQGAGLSYEQFF.

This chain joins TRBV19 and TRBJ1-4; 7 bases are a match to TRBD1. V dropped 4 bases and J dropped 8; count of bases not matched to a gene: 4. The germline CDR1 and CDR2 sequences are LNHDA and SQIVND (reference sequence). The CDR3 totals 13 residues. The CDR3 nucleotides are TGTGCCAGTAGTACTACAGGGGAAGAAAAACTGTTTTTT. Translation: CASSTTGEEKLFF.

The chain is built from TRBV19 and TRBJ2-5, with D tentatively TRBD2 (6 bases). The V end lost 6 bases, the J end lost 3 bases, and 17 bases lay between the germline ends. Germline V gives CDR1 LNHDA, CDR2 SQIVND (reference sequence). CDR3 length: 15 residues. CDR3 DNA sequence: TGTGCCAGTAGGCCGGGAGTGGAGCCGGAAGAGACCCAGTACTTC. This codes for CASRPGVEPEETQYF.

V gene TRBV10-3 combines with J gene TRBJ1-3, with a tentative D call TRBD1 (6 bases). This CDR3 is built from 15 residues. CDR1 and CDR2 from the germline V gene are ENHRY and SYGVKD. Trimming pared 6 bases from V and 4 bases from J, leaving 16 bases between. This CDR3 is CAISQGGGSGNTIYF. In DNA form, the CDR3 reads TGTGCCATCAGCCAAGGGGGGGGTTCAGGAAACACCATATATTTT.

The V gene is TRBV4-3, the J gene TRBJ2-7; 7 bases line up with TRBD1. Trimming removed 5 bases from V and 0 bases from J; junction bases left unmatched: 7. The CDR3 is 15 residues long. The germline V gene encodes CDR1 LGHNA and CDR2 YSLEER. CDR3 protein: CASSEGTALSYEQYF. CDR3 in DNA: TGCGCCAGCAGCGAAGGGACAGCGCTCTCCTACGAGCAGTACTTC.

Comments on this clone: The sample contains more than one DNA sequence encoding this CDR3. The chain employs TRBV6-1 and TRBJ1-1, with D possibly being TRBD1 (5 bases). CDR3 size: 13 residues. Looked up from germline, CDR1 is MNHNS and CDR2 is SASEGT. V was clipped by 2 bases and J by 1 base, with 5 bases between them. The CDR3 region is CASSERGNTEAFF. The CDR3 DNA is TGTGCCAGCAGTGAAAGGGGGAACACTGAAGCTTTCTTT.

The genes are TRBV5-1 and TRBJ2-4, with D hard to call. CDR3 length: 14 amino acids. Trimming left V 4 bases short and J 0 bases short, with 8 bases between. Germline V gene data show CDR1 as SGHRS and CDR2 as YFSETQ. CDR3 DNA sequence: TGCGCCAGCAGCCCCGGGTTAGCCAAAAACATTCAGTACTTC. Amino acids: CASSPGLAKNIQYF. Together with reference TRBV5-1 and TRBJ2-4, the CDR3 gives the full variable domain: KAGVTQTPRYLIKTRGQQVTLSCSPISGHRSVSWYQQTPGQGLQFLFEYFSETQRNKGNFPGRFSGRQFSNSRSEMNVSTLELGDSALYLCASSPGLAKNIQYFGAGTRLSVL.

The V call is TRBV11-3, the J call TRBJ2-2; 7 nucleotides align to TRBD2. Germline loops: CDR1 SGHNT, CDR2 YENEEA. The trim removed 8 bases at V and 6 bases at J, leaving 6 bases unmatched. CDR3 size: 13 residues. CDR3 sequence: CASEREAPGELFF. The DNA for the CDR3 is TGTGCCAGCGAACGGGAGGCCCCCGGGGAGCTGTTTTTT.

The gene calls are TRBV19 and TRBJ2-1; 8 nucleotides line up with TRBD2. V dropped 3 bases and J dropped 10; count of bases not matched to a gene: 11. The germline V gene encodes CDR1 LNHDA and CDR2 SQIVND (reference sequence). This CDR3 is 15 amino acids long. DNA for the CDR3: TGTGCCAGTAGTATCACGGGAGGGGCGCAAAGAGAGCAGTTCTTC. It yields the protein CASSITGGAQREQFF.

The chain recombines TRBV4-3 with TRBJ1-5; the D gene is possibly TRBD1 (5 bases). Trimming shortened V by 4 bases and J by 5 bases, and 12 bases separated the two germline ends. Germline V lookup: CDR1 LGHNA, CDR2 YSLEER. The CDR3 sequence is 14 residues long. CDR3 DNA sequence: TGCGCCAGCAGCCCTGGGAGGGGAGATCAGCCCCAGCATTTT. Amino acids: CASSPGRGDQPQHF.

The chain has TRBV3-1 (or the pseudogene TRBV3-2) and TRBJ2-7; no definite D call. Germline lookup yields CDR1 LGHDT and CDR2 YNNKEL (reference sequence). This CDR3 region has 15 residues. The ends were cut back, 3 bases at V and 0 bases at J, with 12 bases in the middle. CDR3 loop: CASSHTISPSYEQYF. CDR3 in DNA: TGTGCCAGCAGCCATACCATCTCTCCCTCCTACGAGCAGTACTTC.

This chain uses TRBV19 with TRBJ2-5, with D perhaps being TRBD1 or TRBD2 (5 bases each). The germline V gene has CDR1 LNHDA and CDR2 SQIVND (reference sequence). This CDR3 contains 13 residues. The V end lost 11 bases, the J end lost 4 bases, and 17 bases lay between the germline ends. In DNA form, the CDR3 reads TGTGCCGCCGCTAGCCAAAGGGGAGAGACCCAGTACTTC. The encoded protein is CAAASQRGETQYF.

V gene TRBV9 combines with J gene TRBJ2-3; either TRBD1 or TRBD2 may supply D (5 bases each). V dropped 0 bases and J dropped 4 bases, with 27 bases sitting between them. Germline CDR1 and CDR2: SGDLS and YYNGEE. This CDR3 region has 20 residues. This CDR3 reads CASSVGSNTRGLTKADTQYF. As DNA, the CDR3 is TGTGCCAGCAGCGTAGGTTCAAACACCCGGGGCCTCACCAAGGCAGATACGCAGTATTTT.

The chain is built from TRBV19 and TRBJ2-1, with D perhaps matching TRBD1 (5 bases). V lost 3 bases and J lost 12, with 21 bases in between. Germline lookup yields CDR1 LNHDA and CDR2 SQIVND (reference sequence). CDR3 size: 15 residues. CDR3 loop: CASSIDSRPQTGQFF. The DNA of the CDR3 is TGTGCCAGTAGTATCGACAGCCGTCCTCAAACCGGGCAGTTCTTC.